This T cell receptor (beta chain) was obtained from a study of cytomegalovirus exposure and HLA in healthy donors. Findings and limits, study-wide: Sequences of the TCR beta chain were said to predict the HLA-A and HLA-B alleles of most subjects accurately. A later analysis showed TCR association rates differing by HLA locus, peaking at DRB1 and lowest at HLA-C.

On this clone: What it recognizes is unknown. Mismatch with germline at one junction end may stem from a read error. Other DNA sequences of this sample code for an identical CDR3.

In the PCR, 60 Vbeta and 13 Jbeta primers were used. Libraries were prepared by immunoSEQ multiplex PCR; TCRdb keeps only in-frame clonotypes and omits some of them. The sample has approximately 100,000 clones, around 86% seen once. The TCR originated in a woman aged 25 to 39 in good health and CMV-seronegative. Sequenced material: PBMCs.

This CDR3 is CASSSRGQGVGYGYTF. CDR3 DNA sequence: TGTGCCAGCAGTTCCCGGGGACAGGGAGTTGGCTATGGCTACACTTTC. V gene TRBV27 combines with J gene TRBJ1-2, with 9 positions matching TRBD1. CDR1 and CDR2 (germline): MNHEY, SMNVEV (reference sequence). This CDR3 spans 16 amino acids.